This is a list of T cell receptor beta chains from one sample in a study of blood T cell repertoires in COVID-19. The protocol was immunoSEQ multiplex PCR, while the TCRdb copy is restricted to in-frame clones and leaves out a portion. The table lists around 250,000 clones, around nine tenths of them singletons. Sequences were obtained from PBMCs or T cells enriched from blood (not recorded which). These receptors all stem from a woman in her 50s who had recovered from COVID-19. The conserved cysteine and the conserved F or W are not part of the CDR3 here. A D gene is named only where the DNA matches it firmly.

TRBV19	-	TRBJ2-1	ASSSGITYNEQF
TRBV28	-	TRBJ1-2	ASSSTNYGYT
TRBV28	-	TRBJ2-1	ASRSVGAELNNEQF
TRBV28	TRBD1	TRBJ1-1	ASSFMTGSLMNTEAF
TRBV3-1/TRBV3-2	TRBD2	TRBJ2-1	ASSRPGTSGYNEQF
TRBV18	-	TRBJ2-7	ASSPTGEYEQY
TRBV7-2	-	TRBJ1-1	ASSTPGLGLTEAF
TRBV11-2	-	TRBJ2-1	ASSSSVDEQF
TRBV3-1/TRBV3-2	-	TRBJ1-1	ASSQRRRNTEAF
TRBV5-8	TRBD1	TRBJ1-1	ASSDRGRNTEAF
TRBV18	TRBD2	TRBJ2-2	ASSPRTSGGPVTGELF
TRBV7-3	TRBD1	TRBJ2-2	ASSLNTGGGTGELF
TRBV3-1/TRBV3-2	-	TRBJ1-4	ATWGDEKLF
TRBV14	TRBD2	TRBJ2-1	ASSLGTSRRDEQF
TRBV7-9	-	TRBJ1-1	ASSLSRLNTEAF
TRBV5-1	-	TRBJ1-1	ASSLQGPRVAF
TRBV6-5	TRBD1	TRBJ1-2	ASSSGGRGYT
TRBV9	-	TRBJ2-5	ASSVGSSLEWETQY
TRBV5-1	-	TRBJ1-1	ASSLTSVMNTEAF
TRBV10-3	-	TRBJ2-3	AISELRLANTQY
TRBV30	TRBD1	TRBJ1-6	AWDGTDGSPLH
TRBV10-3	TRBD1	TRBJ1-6	AISDIYLFDRDNSPLH
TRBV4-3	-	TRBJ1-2	ASSQVYDRGEGDNYGYT